Listed here are 7 T cell receptor beta chains from one sample, sequenced in a study of human T cells and chemical hapten exposure. The time point is: patch test 3, about 24 weeks after DPC sensitization. Treatment denoted: therapeutic diphenylcyclopropenone sensitization with weekly scalp DPC. TCRdb re-derived calls from the RACE reads in MiXCR, one entry per CDR3 protein. The sample carries 80,000 to 100,000 distinct CDR3 sequences, about a tenth recorded once. Sequenced material: whole blood, taken in connection with sensitization to the hapten diphenylcyclopropenone (DPC). The receptors derive from a woman aged 50 to 65 with alopecia areata. Some clones in this sample may be carry-over from other donors' samples.

There are many counts of this clonotype. The chain links TRBV20-1 to TRBJ2-7; possibly TRBD2 for D (7 bases). V lost 4 bases and J 4 bases, leaving 14 bases between the germline ends. CDR1 DFQATT and CDR2 SNEGSKA come from the germline V gene (reference sequence). The CDR3 is made up of 13 amino acids. The CDR3 region is CSATRGGEYEQYF. CDR3 nucleotide sequence: TGCAGTGCTACCAGAGGGGGGGAATACGAGCAGTACTTC.

This chain connects TRBV7-6 to TRBJ2-1; 12 positions agree with TRBD2. V shed 5 bases and J 6 bases; nucleotides not matched to a gene: 5. The CDR3 is 15 residues long. The V gene's germline CDR1 is SGHVS and CDR2 FNYEAQ. CDR3 bases: TGTGCCAGCAGCCTGACTAGCGGGAGTCGCAATGAGCAGTTCTTC. Translating gives CASSLTSGSRNEQFF.

This clonotype has only a few counts. CDR3 sequence reads: CSASLGGASNQPQHF. CDR3 bases: TGCAGTGCTAGTTTGGGGGGGGCGAGCAATCAGCCCCAGCATTTT. This rearrangement joins TRBV20-1 to TRBJ1-5; tentative D call: TRBD1 (6 bases). From germline, CDR1 is DFQATT and CDR2 SNEGSKA (reference sequence). Trimming removed 3 bases from V and 1 base from J, with 13 bases in between. The CDR3 spans 15 residues.

The chain uses TRBV6-6 and TRBJ2-7; 9 bases agree with TRBD2. V gave up 2 bases and J gave up 6 bases; unmatched junction bases: 5. The CDR3 covers 14 residues. Germline CDR1 MNHNY, CDR2 SVGAGI (reference sequence). CDR3 nucleotides: TGTGCCAGCAGTTACGGCGGGAGGGAATCCGAGCAGTACTTC. Its protein is CASSYGGRESEQYF.

This clonotype was counted only a few times. The chain combines TRBV7-2 with TRBJ2-2, with D tentatively TRBD2 (5 bases). CDR1 and CDR2 from the germline V gene are SGHTA and FQGNSA. The CDR3 spans 16 residues. Trimming pared 7 bases from V and 2 bases from J, leaving 17 bases between. This chain's CDR3 is CASTRLRSVNTGELFF. The CDR3, as DNA: TGTGCCAGCACCCGACTACGGTCCGTAAACACCGGGGAGCTGTTTTTT.

This clonotype was detected only a few times. This sequence joins TRBV9 and TRBJ1-1, with a possible D match to TRBD1 (5 bases). CDR1 and CDR2 from the germline V gene are SGDLS and YYNGEE. The CDR3 is made up of 15 amino acids. The ends were cut back, 0 bases at V and 6 bases at J, with 15 bases in the middle. CDR3 nucleotide sequence: TGTGCCAGCAGCGTAGAAGGGGTGGCTGGTGCTGAAGCTTTCTTT. It codes for CASSVEGVAGAEAFF.

Ten or more counts support this clonotype. The chain is built from TRBV29-1 and TRBJ2-1, with D unresolved. There are 12 residues in the CDR3. Germline CDR1 and CDR2: SQVTM and ANQGSEA. Deletions cut 6 bases from V and 6 bases from J, with 12 bases between. CDR3 sequence reads: CSVKEPGNEQFF. DNA of the CDR3: TGCAGCGTAAAGGAACCGGGCAATGAGCAGTTCTTC.